One and the same sample provided the 8 T cell receptor beta chains below, sequenced in a study of cytomegalovirus exposure and HLA in healthy donors (dated 2017 in TCRdb). The library was produced with the immunoSEQ multiplex PCR assay. A mixture of 60 forward primers for TCR Vbeta segments and 13 reverse primers for TCR Jbeta segments was used in the multiplex PCR. TCRdb took over this immuneACCESS table, retaining in-frame rearrangements with V and J assigned. Such tables are incomplete; in checked studies, under half of the missing clones stem from an unresolved V gene, and the remainder is unexplained. The sample data list 85,000 to 130,000 clones, and approximately 80% of these were observed just once. Together, the top ten hold around 5% of the sample. Sequencing used PBMCs. The origin of the receptors is a woman between 18 and 29 years old in good health and CMV-seropositive.

The rearrangement uses TRBV10-3 and TRBJ1-1, with D possibly TRBD1 on 5 matching bases. The CDR3 has 15 residues. Germline lookup yields CDR1 ENHRY and CDR2 SYGVKD. The ends were cut back, 7 bases at V and 1 base at J, with 16 bases in the middle. CDR3 loop: CAITQTENKNTEAFF. CDR3 in DNA: TGTGCCATCACCCAGACAGAAAATAAGAACACTGAAGCTTTCTTT.

This chain links TRBV7-3 with TRBJ2-3; TRBD2 agrees at 8 bases. The CDR3 sequence is 15 residues long. V dropped 5 bases and J dropped 5; count of bases not matched to a gene: 9. Germline CDR1 reads SGHTA; CDR2 reads FQGTGA. CDR3 sequence: CASSPAGAQGDTQYF. The CDR3 coding sequence is TGTGCCAGCAGCCCAGCGGGAGCCCAAGGAGATACGCAGTATTTT.

This clone was picked up a small number of times. J is TRBJ1-5 and V is TRBV4-2; D is unresolved. The CDR3 has 15 residues. CDR1 is LGHNA, CDR2 YNFKEQ, per germline. Trimming pared 0 bases from V and 5 bases from J, leaving 11 bases between. The CDR3 is CASSQEESLYQPQHF. CDR3 sequence (DNA): TGTGCCAGCAGCCAAGAAGAGTCCCTATATCAGCCCCAGCATTTT.

This chain uses TRBV25-1 with TRBJ1-5, with D perhaps TRBD1 (6 bases). This CDR3 is built from 18 residues. Trimming shortened V by 1 base and J by 0 bases, and 16 bases separated the two germline ends. CDR1 and CDR2 from the germline V gene are MGHDK and SYGVNS. As DNA, the CDR3 is TGTGCCAGCAGTGAATCAACAGGGCCCAAGTATAGCAATCAGCCCCAGCATTTT. As protein: CASSESTGPKYSNQPQHF.

The V gene is TRBV9, the J gene TRBJ2-1; 7 bases map to TRBD2. V lost 3 bases and J lost 6; bases outside the gene matches: 9. CDR1 is SGDLS and CDR2 is YYNGEE in the germline V gene. CDR3 length equals 15 residues. The CDR3 DNA follows: TGTGCCAGCAGCGCTAGTCTGGGAGGGGTCAATGAGCAGTTCTTC. It codes for CASSASLGGVNEQFF.

The chain employs TRBV6-1 and TRBJ2-1; the D gene is possibly TRBD2 (5 bases). The CDR3 totals 13 residues. Germline values: CDR1 MNHNS, CDR2 SASEGT. V lost 4 bases and J lost 10, with 14 bases in between. In DNA form, the CDR3 reads TGTGCCAGCAGTGCATTGGACTTTTACGAGCAGTTCTTC. This gives the protein CASSALDFYEQFF.

The rearrangement uses TRBV7-9 and TRBJ1-4; no definite D call. The CDR3 consists of 11 residues. Germline V gives CDR1 SEHNR, CDR2 FQNEAQ (reference sequence). V lost 6 bases and J 5 bases, leaving 4 bases between the germline ends. In nucleotides, the CDR3 is TGTGCCAGCAGGCGAAATGAAAAACTGTTTTTT. Its protein product is CASRRNEKLFF.

The chain employs TRBV5-1 and TRBJ1-4; D might be TRBD1 (5 bases). The CDR3 contains 16 residues. V was pared by 2 bases and J by 0 bases, with 11 bases between. In germline, CDR1 is SGHRS, CDR2 YFSETQ. The CDR3 sequence: CASSLDGHATNEKLFF. As DNA, the CDR3 is TGCGCCAGCAGCTTAGACGGACATGCAACTAATGAAAAACTGTTTTTT.